This TCR beta chain stems from a study of blood T cell repertoires in COVID-19. Study information: There were acute and convalescent COVID-19 samples, and they came from the United States, Italy and Spain.

Clones were read by immunoSEQ multiplex PCR, and TCRdb kept only the in-frame ones, dropping some. The sample shows 130,000 to 150,000 clones, roughly three quarters of them seen only once. This clone has a handful of counts. The TCR sequence derives from a man aged 45 to 65 with active or convalescent COVID-19. The sequenced sample consisted of peripheral blood.

CDR3: CASSLMAGDADTQYF. In DNA form, the CDR3 reads TGTGCCAGCAGTTTGATGGCAGGGGATGCAGATACGCAGTATTTT. The gene calls are TRBV28 and TRBJ2-3; D possibly corresponds to TRBD1 (6 bases). With 3 bases removed from V and 4 bases from J, the gap between germline ends came to 14 bases. This CDR3 region has 15 residues. CDR1 is MDHEN, CDR2 SYDVKM, per germline.